Presented here are 30 T cell receptor beta chains from one specimen sequenced in a study of blood T cell repertoires in COVID-19. Repertoires were generated with immunoSEQ multiplex PCR, while TCRdb's copy carries only in-frame clones and drops some. Of about 290,000 clones detected, under 90% appear once; the ten largest clones hold 0.9% to 1%. The sample taken for sequencing was peripheral blood. Source of these receptors: a woman aged 40 to 55 who had recovered from COVID-19.

The chain joins TRBV24-1 to TRBJ2-3; 10 bases map to TRBD1. This CDR3 region has 21 residues. After removal of 6 bases from V and 4 bases from J, the junction contained 24 bases not matched to a gene. Looked up from germline, CDR1 is KGHDR and CDR2 is SFDVKD. Here the CDR3 reads CATSKTGTGVLGGVHADTQYF. In DNA, the CDR3 is TGTGCCACCAGTAAGACCGGGACAGGGGTCCTCGGGGGGGTTCACGCAGATACGCAGTATTTT.

The rearrangement joins TRBV12-3 or TRBV12-4 to TRBJ2-7, with 7 nucleotides matching TRBD1. V was pared by 6 bases and J by 2 bases, with 4 bases of the junction left unmatched. The CDR3 contains 13 residues. The CDR3 sequence is CASSRQGPYEQYF. The DNA of the CDR3 is TGTGCCAGCAGCCGACAGGGCCCCTACGAGCAGTACTTC.

The V and J genes are TRBV7-2 and TRBJ2-7; TRBD2 is a possible D gene (6 bases). CDR3 length equals 14 residues. V lost 1 base and J 3 bases, leaving 10 bases between the germline ends. Germline CDR1 SGHTA, CDR2 FQGNSA. The CDR3 loop is CASSLGGNSYEQYF. The CDR3 DNA is TGTGCCAGCAGCTTAGGCGGGAATAGCTACGAGCAGTACTTC.

In its sample, this clone was seen a few times. Germline and junction disagree at one end, which may indicate a read error. V usage is TRBV7-7 and J usage is TRBJ2-5; 7 bases are shared with TRBD1. CDR3 size: 13 residues. Germline-derived CDR1 and CDR2 are SSHAT and FNYEAQ (reference sequence). The CDR3 protein is CASSPLGGETQYF. For the CDR3, the DNA is TGTGCTAGCAGTCCACTAGGGGGCGAGACCCAGTACTTC.

This sequence joins TRBV15 and TRBJ1-1; D unresolved. Germline V lookup: CDR1 LNHNV, CDR2 YYDKDF (reference sequence). V lost 5 bases and J 2 bases, leaving 9 bases between the germline ends. The CDR3 consists of 13 residues. The CDR3 reads CATSYVRNTEAFF. The CDR3 DNA follows: TGTGCCACCAGCTATGTGAGAAACACTGAAGCTTTCTTT.

The J gene is TRBJ1-5, the V gene TRBV6-5, with D perhaps TRBD1 (6 bases). Germline V lookup: CDR1 MNHEY, CDR2 SVGAGI. The CDR3 is 14 residues long. V was trimmed by 0 bases and J by 5 bases, leaving 8 bases between them. CDR3 in DNA: TGTGCCAGCAGTTACTCCAGGGGCCATCAGCCCCAGCATTTT. Translated: CASSYSRGHQPQHF.

The chain links TRBV6-5 to TRBJ1-1; TRBD1 is a possible D gene (6 bases). V was clipped by 5 bases and J by 10 bases, with 23 bases between them. Germline V gene data show CDR1 as MNHEY and CDR2 as SVGAGI. The CDR3 length is 15 residues. Here the CDR3 reads CASSPGRGGASGAFF. CDR3 nucleotide sequence: TGTGCCAGCAGTCCCGGCAGAGGGGGGGCCTCGGGAGCTTTCTTT.

The V gene is TRBV12-3 or TRBV12-4, the J gene TRBJ2-7, with 8 bases identical to TRBD1. There are 13 residues in the CDR3. V lost 5 bases to trimming and J lost 2 bases; unmatched junction nucleotides: 2. CDR3 loop: CASSPQGAYEQYF. CDR3 DNA: TGTGCCAGCAGTCCACAGGGGGCCTACGAGCAGTACTTC.

This clone was seen a few times. The CDR3 sequence is CASSQSSSTNEKLFF. The CDR3 DNA reads as TGTGCCAGCAGCCAATCGAGCTCAACTAATGAAAAACTGTTTTTT. The rearrangement joins TRBV3-1 (or the pseudogene TRBV3-2) to TRBJ1-4; D unclear. Per germline, CDR1 LGHDT and CDR2 YNNKEL (reference sequence). CDR3 size: 15 residues. Trimming left V 2 bases short and J 0 bases short, with 7 bases between.

V is TRBV6-2 or TRBV6-3 and J is TRBJ2-5; TRBD2 matches 10 bases. The CDR3 length is 17 residues. The V gene's germline CDR1 is MNHEY and CDR2 SVGEGT. V was pared by 0 bases and J by 5 bases, with 9 bases of the junction left unmatched. In nucleotides, the CDR3 is TGTGCCAGCAGTTACTCTAGAAGCGGGAGGGCCTCGGAGACCCAGTACTTC. It codes for CASSYSRSGRASETQYF.

This clone was seen just once. V gene TRBV11-2 combines with J gene TRBJ1-6; D gene unclear. The CDR3 contains 16 residues. Trimming removed 1 base from V and 3 bases from J, with 10 bases in between. The germline V gene encodes CDR1 SGHAT and CDR2 FQNNGV. The CDR3 is CASSLVSTFYNSPLHF. For the CDR3, the DNA is TGTGCCAGCAGCTTAGTATCGACATTCTATAATTCACCCCTCCACTTT.

The chain recombines TRBV11-2 with TRBJ2-5; D gene unclear. CDR1 SGHAT and CDR2 FQNNGV come from the germline V gene. This CDR3 has 12 residues. V dropped 5 bases and J dropped 1 base, with 5 bases sitting between them. CDR3 coding DNA: TGTGCCAGCAGCCAATCCCAAGAGACCCAGTACTTC. It codes for CASSQSQETQYF.

The J gene is TRBJ2-2, the V gene TRBV19; 8 nucleotides match TRBD1. CDR1 is LNHDA and CDR2 is SQIVND in the germline V gene (reference sequence). The CDR3 spans 14 residues. V shed 10 bases, J shed 5 bases, and the junction held 9 bases outside the gene matches. CDR3: CATKLGQATGELFF. The CDR3 coding sequence is TGTGCCACGAAATTGGGACAGGCTACCGGGGAGCTGTTTTTT.

This clone came up once. The V gene is TRBV21-1, the J gene TRBJ2-1; TRBD1 is the table's D call and was not checked against the DNA. TRBV21-1 is a known pseudogene. The CDR3 has 11 amino acids. Here the CDR3 reads CALARGNEQFF. The DNA for the CDR3 is TGTGCCCTGGCTAGGGGTAATGAGCAGTTCTTC.

The chain carries TRBV12-3 or TRBV12-4 and TRBJ1-1; weak D call: TRBD1 (6 bases). Trimming left V 6 bases short and J 5 bases short, with 13 bases between. This CDR3 has 13 residues. CDR3 nucleotide sequence: TGTGCCAGCAGGCCTACAGGGTTGACTGAAGCTTTCTTT. Its protein product is CASRPTGLTEAFF.

The chain carries TRBV20-1 and TRBJ2-5, with 12 bases identical to TRBD2. The CDR3 extends over 16 amino acids. Per germline, CDR1 DFQATT and CDR2 SNEGSKA (reference sequence). The V and J ends lost 3 bases and 2 bases, in that order; junction bases with no gene match: 7. The CDR3, as DNA: TGCAGTGCTAGTGCTACGACTAGCGGGAGTCAAGAGACCCAGTACTTC. It is translated as CSASATTSGSQETQYF.

V gene TRBV5-6 combines with J gene TRBJ1-1; 9 positions agree with TRBD1. The CDR3 is 14 residues long. V trimming: 4 bases; J trimming: 5 bases; junction bases outside the gene matches: 6. Germline V CDR1 and CDR2: SGHDT, YYEEEE. The CDR3 protein is CASSGGTGLTEAFF. The CDR3 region has the DNA TGTGCCAGCAGCGGCGGGACAGGGTTGACTGAAGCTTTCTTT.

The V gene is TRBV3-1 (or the pseudogene TRBV3-2), the J gene TRBJ2-6; weak D call: TRBD1 (6 bases). Trimming took off 8 bases at V and 0 bases at J, with 17 bases between the two ends. Germline V gives CDR1 LGHDT, CDR2 YNNKEL (reference sequence). The CDR3 spans 17 residues. DNA of the CDR3: TGTGCCAGCGCCTTGGGGGCAGTGGGCTCTGGGGCCAACGTCCTGACTTTC. It encodes CASALGAVGSGANVLTF.

The chain recombines TRBV3-1 (or the pseudogene TRBV3-2) with TRBJ1-1; D is ambiguous. With 6 bases removed from V and 2 bases from J, the gap between germline ends came to 7 bases. CDR1 and CDR2 from the germline V gene are LGHDT and YNNKEL (reference sequence). This CDR3 contains 12 residues. DNA of the CDR3: TGTGCCAGCAGTCAACTAAACACTGAAGCTTTCTTT. This sequence encodes CASSQLNTEAFF.

J is TRBJ1-2 and V is TRBV11-3; 10 nucleotides align to TRBD1. The J segment lost 8 bases and the V segment lost 5 bases, leaving 8 bases of the junction unmatched. CDR1 and CDR2 from the germline V gene are SGHNT and YENEEA. The CDR3 has 14 residues. This chain's CDR3 is CASSTRTGGGGYTF. CDR3 DNA sequence: TGTGCCAGCAGCACACGGACAGGGGGTGGCGGCTACACCTTC.

On this clone: The CDR3 end shows no conserved phenylalanine or tryptophan, and so a read error is likely. The DNA is left out, because the CDR3 cannot be placed on it with certainty; the CDR3 is given as TCRdb lists it. This chain connects TRBV7-2 to TRBJ2-4; the table's D call, TRBD2, has no DNA check behind it. 16 amino acids form the CDR3, both terminal residues included. Germline V gene data show CDR1 as SGHTA and CDR2 as FQGNSA. Here the CDR3 reads CASSQTFSPGVPLVWI.

This chain joins TRBV7-8 and TRBJ2-6; D is perhaps TRBD1 (5 bases). This CDR3 comprises 18 residues. Trimming removed 1 base from V and 0 bases from J, with 13 bases in between. The germline V gene has CDR1 SGHVS and CDR2 FQNEAQ. CDR3 amino acids: CASSLVAREYSGANVLTF. CDR3 in DNA: TGTGCCAGCAGCTTAGTGGCCAGGGAATACTCTGGGGCCAACGTCCTGACTTTC.

This chain connects TRBV19 to TRBJ2-5, with 10 bases that match TRBD2. Per the germline V gene, CDR1 is LNHDA and CDR2 is SQIVND (reference sequence). V lost 2 bases, J lost 4 bases, and 7 bases stayed unmatched. CDR3 length equals 16 residues. The CDR3 loop reads CASSISGRAGGETQYF. Here the CDR3 DNA reads TGTGCCAGTAGTATAAGCGGGAGGGCCGGTGGAGAGACCCAGTACTTC.

The rearrangement joins TRBV7-9 to TRBJ2-3; tentatively, D is TRBD2 (5 bases). Germline V gene data show CDR1 as SEHNR and CDR2 as FQNEAQ (reference sequence). The V and J ends lost 6 bases and 1 base respectively, with 8 bases between them. CDR3 length equals 13 residues. CDR3: CASRLEGTDTQYF. CDR3 sequence (DNA): TGTGCCAGCAGACTAGAGGGCACAGATACGCAGTATTTT.

This chain connects TRBV2 to TRBJ2-5; 7 bases are a match to TRBD2. The CDR3 length is 13 residues. Per germline, CDR1 SNHLY and CDR2 FYNNEI. V gave up 0 bases and J gave up 5 bases; unmatched junction bases: 0. The CDR3 DNA sequence: TGTGCCAGCAGTGAAGCGGGGGGGGAGACCCAGTACTTC. It codes for CASSEAGGETQYF. The full variable domain, with the rest looked up from reference TRBV2 and TRBJ2-5, is EPEVTQTPSHQVTQMGQEVILRCVPISNHLYFYWYRQILGQKVEFLVSFYNNEISEKSEIFDDQFSVERPDGSNFTLKIRSTKLEDSAMYFCASSEAGGETQYFGPGTRLLVL.

The chain employs TRBV7-9 and TRBJ2-2; the D gene is possibly TRBD2 (5 bases). Trimming left V 5 bases short and J 6 bases short, with 16 bases between. CDR3 length: 15 residues. Germline values: CDR1 SEHNR, CDR2 FQNEAQ (reference sequence). CDR3 bases: TGTGCCAGCAGCCCTAGTCCTAACGGGGCCGGGGAGCTGTTTTTT. As protein: CASSPSPNGAGELFF. The whole variable domain, filled in from reference TRBV7-9 and TRBJ2-2, reads DTGVSQNPRHKITKRGQNVTFRCDPISEHNRLYWYRQTLGQGPEFLTYFQNEAQLEKSRLLSDRFSAERPKGSFSTLEIQRTEQGDSAMYLCASSPSPNGAGELFFGEGSRLTVL.

V and J are TRBV27 and TRBJ2-1; TRBD2 might be the D (5 bases). Germline-derived CDR1 and CDR2 are MNHEY and SMNVEV (reference sequence). The V gene lost 8 bases and the J gene lost 5 bases, with 16 bases spanning the gap. CDR3 size: 14 residues. The CDR3 sequence: CASYGGLADNEQFF. CDR3 coding DNA: TGTGCCAGCTATGGCGGGCTAGCAGACAATGAGCAGTTCTTC.

The rearrangement joins TRBV14 to TRBJ1-2; TRBD1 is a possible D gene (5 bases). The CDR3 runs to 16 residues. V was pared by 0 bases and J by 8 bases, with 19 bases between. Germline V gene sequence: CDR1 SGHDN, CDR2 FVKESK. The CDR3 loop reads CASSQDTFAGGGGYTF. The CDR3 coding sequence is TGTGCCAGCAGCCAAGATACGTTCGCGGGGGGAGGCGGCTACACCTTC.

This clone appeared once. This chain joins TRBV28 and TRBJ2-5, with 8 nucleotides matching TRBD1. V trimming: 5 bases; J trimming: 4 bases; junction bases outside the gene matches: 6. The CDR3 consists of 14 residues. Germline CDR1 MDHEN, CDR2 SYDVKM. CDR3 region: CASSPQGAGETQYF. The CDR3, as DNA: TGTGCCAGCAGTCCCCAGGGGGCAGGAGAGACCCAGTACTTC.

This chain joins TRBV4-1 and TRBJ2-7, with a tentative D call TRBD2 (5 bases). Germline V gene sequence: CDR1 MGHRA, CDR2 YSYEKL. CDR3 length: 12 residues. The germline V and J ends were trimmed by 1 base and 6 bases, with 7 bases remaining between them. The CDR3 region is CASSQGGFEQYF. CDR3 bases: TGCGCCAGCAGCCAAGGAGGGTTCGAGCAGTACTTC.